This TCR beta chain is from a study of T cell responses to AZD1222 COVID-19 vaccine. Repertoires were generated with immunoSEQ multiplex PCR, while TCRdb's copy carries only in-frame clones and drops some. The sample has around 140,000 clones, about 89% seen once. Overall study results and limits: Nearly half of spike-specific TCRs reportedly target variant regions that are unmutated in the B.1.351 and B.1.1.7 variants. It should be noted that donors were predominantly white British and more often female, and clonal diversity was possibly underestimated. Spike-specific TCR breadth and depth were elevated following two AZD1222 doses. It was only six AZD1222 recipients who were seropositive at baseline.

CDR3 length: 14 amino acids. V was trimmed by 4 bases and J by 4 bases, leaving 16 bases between them. CDR1 is GTSNPN and CDR2 is SVGIG in the germline V gene (reference sequence). About this clone itself: Its antigen is unidentified.

Material: peripheral blood, obtained on day 0 of AZD1222 vaccination. The origin of this receptor is an adult in good health. The chain has TRBV30 and TRBJ1-1; D not resolved. Written as DNA, the CDR3 is TGTGCCTGGATTCTTCTCGGGGAACGCACTGAAGCTTTCTTT. It codes for CAWILLGERTEAFF.